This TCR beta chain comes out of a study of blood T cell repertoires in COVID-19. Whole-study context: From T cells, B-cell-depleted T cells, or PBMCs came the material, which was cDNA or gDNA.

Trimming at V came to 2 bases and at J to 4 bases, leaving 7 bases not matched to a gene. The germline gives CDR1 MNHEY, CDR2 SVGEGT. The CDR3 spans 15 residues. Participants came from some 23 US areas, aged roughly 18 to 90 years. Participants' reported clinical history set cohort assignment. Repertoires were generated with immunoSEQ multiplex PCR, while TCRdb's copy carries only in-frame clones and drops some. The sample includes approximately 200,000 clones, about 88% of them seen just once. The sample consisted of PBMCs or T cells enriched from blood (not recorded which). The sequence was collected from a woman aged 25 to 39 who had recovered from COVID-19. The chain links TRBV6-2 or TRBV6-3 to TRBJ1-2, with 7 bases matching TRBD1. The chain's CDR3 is CASSYPTGLRYGYTF. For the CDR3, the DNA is TGTGCCAGCAGTTACCCGACAGGGCTCCGCTATGGCTACACCTTC.